The clone carrying this T cell receptor (beta chain) came up a few times. Its antigen is unknown. 5'RACE with constant-segment primers yielded barcoded, UMI-tagged TCR alpha and TCR beta cDNA libraries. TCRdb re-analysed the 5' RACE reads in MiXCR, keeping a single row per CDR3 protein. The table records over 300,000 distinct CDR3 sequences, 20% to 25% of them present only once. This sample was taken from a study of T-cell memory formation after mild COVID-19. Study-wide background: TCR clusters were mostly confined to one donor each. Study observations and caveats: Day 15 to 85 contracting clones showed balanced CD4/CD8; later expanders leaned CD4+. Prior to infection, memory already included some responding clones, suggesting cross-reactive memory joined.

The CDR3 totals 15 residues. Germline-derived CDR1 and CDR2 are MNHNY and SVGAGI (reference sequence). The junction had 8 bases not matched to a gene; V was cut back by 5 bases and J by 4 bases. The V and J genes are TRBV6-6 and TRBJ2-1; 7 bases are a match to TRBD1. Sequenced sample: PBMCs or a T cell subset sorted from them (not recorded which). The sequence was collected from a man between 18 and 35 years old who had mild COVID-19 (a few samples of this study predate the infection). Cell type and time point are not known. CDR3 in DNA: TGTGCCAGCAGTCAAGTGACAGGGCAATACAATGAGCAGTTCTTC. Protein product: CASSQVTGQYNEQFF.